This T cell receptor (beta chain) was found in a study of T cells expressing NK-cell markers. Study details: Sorted CD3+CD56+NKG2C+, CD3+CD56+NKG2C- and CD3+CD56-NKG2C+ T-cell subsets were beta-chain profiled. Findings and limits, study-wide: Roughly six donors carried dominant NKG2C+ clonotypes that made up roughly 1.0-7.5% of their CD8+ T cells.

CDR1 SGHAT and CDR2 FQNNGV come from the germline V gene. The CDR3 runs to 16 residues. For this clonotype: Its antigen remains unknown.

TCRdb reprocessed the 5' RACE reads and reports one entry per CDR3 protein, with no DNA. The sample table includes about 550,000 distinct CDR3 sequences. The chain couples TRBV11-2 to TRBJ1-6. This TCR was sampled from a man aged 18 to 29 in good health. The sequenced material came from blood T cells: a sorted CD56 or NKG2C T cell subset, CD4+ or CD8+ T cells, or bulk PBMC T cells (not recorded which). The CDR3: CASSRDTSSYNSPLHF.